The sample holds one count of the clone carrying this TCR beta chain. The data were taken from a study of STAT5B mutations in CD4+ large granular lymphocyte leukemia. Looking at the study overall: Healthy donors showed HLA-associated enrichment of the CDR3 'QG' motif.

Trimming removed 6 bases at V and 4 bases at J, with 19 bases between. This CDR3 spans 15 amino acids. Germline loops: CDR1 MNHEY, CDR2 SMNVEV (reference sequence). Controls came from buffy coats of healthy blood donors. Libraries were prepared by immunoSEQ multiplex PCR; TCRdb keeps only in-frame clonotypes and omits some of them. The sample has about 45,000 clones, around 85% seen once. V gene TRBV27 combines with J gene TRBJ2-7, with TRBD2 as a possible D gene (6 bases). The clonotype originates from a human donor in good health. Sequenced sample: CD4+ T cells from blood buffy coats. The CDR3 DNA sequence: TGTGCCAGCAGGAATCAGCGGGCCCTTAATTACGAGCAGTACTTC. Amino acid sequence: CASRNQRALNYEQYF.